This entry lists 30 T cell receptor beta chains sequenced from one sample in a study of blood T cell repertoires in COVID-19. Clones were read by immunoSEQ multiplex PCR, and TCRdb kept only the in-frame ones, dropping some. The sample lists 84,000 or so clones; 82% were seen once. Sequencing was performed on peripheral blood. These receptors came from a woman of 80 years or more with acute or convalescent COVID-19.

This chain connects TRBV28 to TRBJ2-7; 7 bases are shared with TRBD2. CDR3 length: 14 amino acids. The J segment lost 5 bases and the V segment lost 5 bases, leaving 9 bases of the junction unmatched. In germline, CDR1 is MDHEN, CDR2 SYDVKM. In nucleotides, the CDR3 is TGTGCCAGCAGTCCCCCGGGGGAGGGCCACGAGCAGTACTTC. It translates to CASSPPGEGHEQYF.

J is TRBJ2-5 and V is TRBV2; TRBD2 is a possible D gene (5 bases). Germline lookup yields CDR1 SNHLY and CDR2 FYNNEI. The ends were cut back, 6 bases at V and 2 bases at J, with 10 bases in the middle. This CDR3 comprises 13 residues. The CDR3 DNA follows: TGTGCCAGCAGGAGGGAAGTACAAGAGACCCAGTACTTC. Its protein is CASRREVQETQYF.

The chain has TRBV5-4 and TRBJ2-5; a possible D gene is TRBD2 (6 bases). This CDR3 has 13 residues. With 4 bases removed from V and 3 bases from J, the gap between germline ends came to 10 bases. Germline CDR1 and CDR2: SGHNT and YYREEE (reference sequence). This CDR3 reads CASSPRREETQYF. DNA for the CDR3: TGTGCCAGCAGCCCCCGGAGGGAAGAGACCCAGTACTTC.

J is TRBJ2-1 and V is TRBV6-4, with a possible D match to TRBD2 (5 bases). CDR1 is MRHNA and CDR2 is SNTAGT in the germline V gene. CDR3 length: 13 residues. V gave up 5 bases and J gave up 7 bases, with 12 bases separating them. The CDR3 DNA follows: TGTGCCAGCAGTCCACTCGGGGTAAATGAGCAGTTCTTC. Protein product: CASSPLGVNEQFF.

This clone came up a few times. The genes are TRBV23-1 and TRBJ2-5; D unclear. TRBV23-1 falls under the ORF class, with uncertain function. This CDR3 spans 13 amino acids. V lost 0 bases, J lost 5 bases, and 7 bases lay in between. The CDR3 is CASSQSGRETQYF. As DNA, the CDR3 is TGCGCCAGCAGTCAATCGGGCAGGGAGACCCAGTACTTC.

The genes are TRBV18 and TRBJ1-2; no clear D gene. Germline CDR1 KGHSH, CDR2 LQKENI. The V end lost 1 base, the J end lost 0 bases, and 9 bases lay between the germline ends. The CDR3 runs to 15 residues. CDR3 in DNA: TGTGCCAGCTCACCACGAACGGGAGCTAACTATGGCTACACCTTC. This translates into CASSPRTGANYGYTF.

V and J are TRBV7-6 and TRBJ2-7; 8 nucleotides match TRBD2. Germline CDR1 and CDR2: SGHVS and FNYEAQ. The CDR3 runs 16 residues. V lost 5 bases and J lost 7; bases outside the gene matches: 16. The CDR3 loop is CASSRGPSGGLGEQYF. In nucleotides, the CDR3 is TGTGCCAGCAGCCGCGGGCCCTCGGGAGGGTTAGGGGAGCAGTACTTC.

V gene TRBV7-2 combines with J gene TRBJ1-1; weak D call: TRBD1 (6 bases). CDR3 size: 14 residues. The germline V gene encodes CDR1 SGHTA and CDR2 FQGNSA. Between the trimmed V and J ends, which lost 5 bases and 0 bases, there was a span of 10 bases. Here the CDR3 reads CASSPGTLNTEAFF. CDR3 nucleotides: TGTGCCAGCAGCCCTGGGACATTGAACACTGAAGCTTTCTTT.

This chain joins TRBV10-2 and TRBJ1-1; 7 bases match TRBD1. The CDR3 extends over 20 amino acids. The V gene end was trimmed by 2 bases and the J gene end by 4 bases; junction bases not matched to a gene: 22. CDR1 is WSHSY, CDR2 SAAADI, per germline. The CDR3 sequence is CASSERLGRQGESTGTEAFF. CDR3 nucleotides: TGCGCCAGCAGTGAGAGGCTGGGTAGGCAGGGGGAAAGTACGGGCACTGAAGCTTTCTTT.

This sequence joins TRBV6-5 and TRBJ1-1; D not certain. CDR1 is MNHEY and CDR2 is SVGAGI in the germline V gene. The CDR3 sequence is 12 residues long. Deletions cut 6 bases from V and 2 bases from J, with 7 bases between. CDR3 bases: TGTGCCAGCAGGAGGGATAACACTGAAGCTTTCTTT. Translating gives CASRRDNTEAFF.

In this sample, this clone turned up a few times. This sequence joins TRBV7-2 and TRBJ2-1, with a possible D match to TRBD2 (6 bases). Trimming took 4 bases from V and 9 from J, leaving 10 bases between them. Germline lookup yields CDR1 SGHTA and CDR2 FQGNSA. This CDR3 has 12 residues. The CDR3 nucleotides read TGTGCCAGCAGCTATGGGACTCTTGAGCAGTTCTTC. This codes for CASSYGTLEQFF.

On this clone itself: Other DNA sequences of this sample code for an identical CDR3. This chain uses TRBV5-1 with TRBJ1-1, with 8 bases fitting TRBD1. The CDR3 covers 16 residues. The V gene's germline CDR1 is SGHRS and CDR2 YFSETQ. V shed 0 bases and J 1 base; nucleotides not matched to a gene: 5. The CDR3: CASSLGQGSGNTEAFF. Here the CDR3 DNA reads TGCGCCAGCAGCTTGGGACAGGGGTCTGGGAACACTGAAGCTTTCTTT.

The V gene is TRBV3-1 (or the pseudogene TRBV3-2), the J gene TRBJ1-2; 8 bases are shared with TRBD1. This CDR3 is built from 13 residues. The germline V gene has CDR1 LGHDT and CDR2 YNNKEL (reference sequence). V dropped 4 bases and J dropped 7; count of bases not matched to a gene: 5. The CDR3 protein is CASSPTGVRGYTF. The CDR3 DNA reads as TGTGCCAGCAGCCCGACAGGGGTGCGTGGCTACACCTTC.

This clone appeared once. The chain uses TRBV15 and TRBJ1-2; no clear D gene. V gave up 4 bases and J gave up 8 bases, with 14 bases separating them. CDR3 length equals 13 residues. Germline values: CDR1 LNHNV, CDR2 YYDKDF (reference sequence). CDR3 sequence (DNA): TGTGCCACCAGCAATTCCCCCGGGGAGGGCTACACCTTC. Translation gives CATSNSPGEGYTF.

The chain couples TRBV3-1 (or the pseudogene TRBV3-2) to TRBJ1-1; tentatively, D is TRBD1 (5 bases). Germline loops: CDR1 LGHDT, CDR2 YNNKEL (reference sequence). V gave up 6 bases and J gave up 0 bases, with 11 bases separating them. There are 14 residues in the CDR3. CDR3 residues: CASSFGQMNTEAFF. The CDR3 DNA reads TGTGCCAGCAGTTTTGGACAAATGAACACTGAAGCTTTCTTT.

This chain connects TRBV6-1 to TRBJ2-2; TRBD1 matches at 8 bases. The CDR3 is 15 residues long. V trimming: 2 bases; J trimming: 5 bases; junction bases outside the gene matches: 4. Germline CDR1 reads MNHNS; CDR2 reads SASEGT. CDR3: CASSEQGALTGELFF. The CDR3 DNA reads as TGTGCCAGCAGTGAACAGGGGGCTCTTACCGGGGAGCTGTTTTTT.

Only a few counts were recorded for this clone. This chain joins TRBV7-8 and TRBJ2-2, with 7 bases identical to TRBD1. The V and J ends lost 5 bases and 3 bases, in that order; junction bases with no gene match: 6. This CDR3 is built from 15 residues. CDR1 is SGHVS and CDR2 is FQNEAQ in the germline V gene. CDR3 sequence reads: CASSHRQGDTGELFF. CDR3 nucleotides: TGTGCCAGCAGCCACAGACAGGGCGACACCGGGGAGCTGTTTTTT. The complete variable domain, with remaining parts taken from reference TRBV7-8 and TRBJ2-2, reads GAGVSQSPRYKVAKRGQDVALRCDPISGHVSLFWYQQALGQGPEFLTYFQNEAQLDKSGLPSDRFFAERPEGSVSTLKIQRTQQEDSAVYLCASSHRQGDTGELFFGEGSRLTVL.

The gene calls are TRBV3-1 (or the pseudogene TRBV3-2) and TRBJ2-7; 8 nucleotides match TRBD2. V shed 4 bases, J shed 4 bases, and the junction held 6 bases outside the gene matches. Per the germline V gene, CDR1 is LGHDT and CDR2 is YNNKEL (reference sequence). The CDR3 extends over 14 amino acids. The CDR3 coding sequence is TGTGCCAGCAGCCCCTCGGGGGGGTCGTACGAGCAGTACTTC. It yields the protein CASSPSGGSYEQYF.

The chain has TRBV7-9 and TRBJ2-7, with a possible D match to TRBD1 (7 bases). V was shortened by 1 base and J by 6 bases, with 10 bases between the two germline ends. CDR3 size: 13 residues. The germline CDR1 and CDR2 sequences are SEHNR and FQNEAQ (reference sequence). This CDR3 reads CASSLGQGGEQYF. The CDR3 nucleotides read TGTGCCAGCAGCTTAGGGCAGGGGGGCGAGCAGTACTTC.

CDR3 in DNA: TGTGCCAGCAGCTCTTTTGAACAGGGGGCCTGGTATGGCTACACCTTC. Amino acid sequence: CASSSFEQGAWYGYTF. The chain uses TRBV7-9 and TRBJ1-2; 9 bases are shared with TRBD1. Germline trimming cut 4 bases from V and 5 bases from J; bases unmatched to any gene: 11. The CDR3 runs to 16 residues. Germline assignment: CDR1 SEHNR and CDR2 FQNEAQ (reference sequence).

Here the CDR3 DNA reads TGTGCCAGCAGCCCTTGGACAGGGGGGGACTCGGGCTACACCTTC. Amino acids: CASSPWTGGDSGYTF. The V and J genes are TRBV3-1 (or the pseudogene TRBV3-2) and TRBJ1-2; 10 bases match TRBD1. The V gene's germline CDR1 is LGHDT and CDR2 YNNKEL (reference sequence). With 4 bases clipped from V and 8 bases from J, the junction kept 10 bases outside the gene matches. The CDR3 is made up of 15 amino acids.

CDR3 DNA: TGCGCCAGCAGGGGGACAGGGGTAACCTACAATGAGCAGTTCTTC. This encodes CASRGTGVTYNEQFF. V and J are TRBV5-1 and TRBJ2-1, with 10 bases aligning to TRBD1. CDR1 and CDR2 (germline): SGHRS, YFSETQ. The trim removed 5 bases at V and 2 bases at J, leaving 4 bases unmatched. The CDR3 runs to 15 residues.

The chain links TRBV5-1 to TRBJ2-6, with TRBD1 identical over 8 bases. This CDR3 is built from 18 residues. Per germline, CDR1 SGHRS and CDR2 YFSETQ. The junction had 8 bases not matched to a gene; V was cut back by 3 bases and J by 0 bases. The CDR3 spells CASSSFGTGSSGANVLTF. The DNA for the CDR3 is TGCGCCAGCAGCTCCTTCGGGACAGGCAGCTCTGGGGCCAACGTCCTGACTTTC.

This sequence joins TRBV18 and TRBJ2-5; TRBD2 agrees at 10 bases. J lost 2 bases, V lost 4 bases, and 4 bases had no gene match. In germline, CDR1 is KGHSH, CDR2 LQKENI. This CDR3 has 15 amino acids. CDR3 nucleotides: TGTGCCAGCTCACTCAGGACTAGCGGACAAGAGACCCAGTACTTC. Protein product: CASSLRTSGQETQYF.

The chain employs TRBV10-3 and TRBJ2-3, with 13 bases that match TRBD2. CDR1 and CDR2 from the germline V gene are ENHRY and SYGVKD. This CDR3 has 17 amino acids. The V segment lost 2 bases and the J segment 1 base; nucleotides outside the gene matches: 3. Here the CDR3 reads CAISEHGLAGGTDTQYF. DNA for the CDR3: TGTGCCATCAGTGAGCACGGACTAGCGGGGGGCACAGATACGCAGTATTTT.

The chain joins TRBV6-1 to TRBJ1-1; D not certain. CDR3 length: 13 amino acids. V lost 0 bases and J lost 4, with 6 bases in between. The V gene's germline CDR1 is MNHNS and CDR2 SASEGT. CDR3 in amino acids: CASSEARGTEAFF. The CDR3 DNA reads TGTGCCAGCAGTGAAGCGCGGGGCACTGAAGCTTTCTTT.

The chain carries TRBV27 and TRBJ1-4; TRBD1 aligns across 7 bases. The V and J ends lost 3 bases and 8 bases, in that order; junction bases with no gene match: 6. CDR3 length: 14 amino acids. Germline V gene sequence: CDR1 MNHEY, CDR2 SMNVEV (reference sequence). CDR3 loop: CASSLTGIREKLFF. CDR3 coding DNA: TGTGCCAGCAGTTTGACAGGGATTCGGGAAAAACTGTTTTTT. Full variable domain (outside the CDR3, taken from reference TRBV27 and TRBJ1-4): EAQVTQNPRYLITVTGKKLTVTCSQNMNHEYMSWYRQDPGLGLRQIYYSMNVEVTDKGDVPEGYKVSRKEKRNFPLILESPSPNQTSLYFCASSLTGIREKLFFGSGTQLSVL.

The chain is built from TRBV27 and TRBJ2-3; 8 nucleotides agree with TRBD2. J was trimmed by 5 bases and V by 7 bases; bases with no gene match: 8. Germline V gives CDR1 MNHEY, CDR2 SMNVEV (reference sequence). CDR3 length equals 14 residues. CDR3 amino acids: CASNLGAGGDTQYF. The CDR3 DNA follows: TGTGCCAGCAATCTAGGGGCGGGAGGAGATACGCAGTATTTT.

This clone was observed a handful of times. The chain carries TRBV6-5 and TRBJ2-3, with a possible D match to TRBD1 (7 bases). The CDR3 is 14 amino acids. The germline CDR1 and CDR2 sequences are MNHEY and SVGAGI. The V and J ends lost 9 bases and 5 bases respectively, with 18 bases between them. CDR3 coding DNA: TGTGCCAGTTGTTGGCAGGGGGGAGGAGATACGCAGTATTTT. The encoded protein is CASCWQGGGDTQYF.

J is TRBJ1-2 and V is TRBV2; TRBD1 matches 9 bases. Germline V lookup: CDR1 SNHLY, CDR2 FYNNEI. The CDR3 totals 14 residues. Trimming cost V 6 bases and J 8 bases; bases outside gene matches: 10. The CDR3 DNA reads as TGTGCCAGCAGCTACGGACAGGGGCGGGACGGCTACACCTTC. It encodes CASSYGQGRDGYTF.